The 26 T cell receptor beta chains below were found in one sample sequenced in a study of OX40 agonist ivuxolimab in advanced cancers. Clones were read by immunoSEQ multiplex PCR, and TCRdb kept only the in-frame ones, dropping some. Of some 70,000 clones in the sample, roughly 87% were seen once. The sample here was CD4+ or CD8+ T cells sorted from blood, taken in a trial of the OX40 agonist ivuxolimab. All receptors come from an adult with an advanced solid tumor such as melanoma, head and neck, liver or kidney cancer.

The chain is built from TRBV30 and TRBJ1-6, with 9 bases that match TRBD1. CDR3 length equals 15 residues. Trimming removed 4 bases from V and 8 bases from J; junction bases left unmatched: 9. Germline CDR1 GTSNPN, CDR2 SVGIG (reference sequence). DNA for the CDR3: TGTGCCTGGAAGAAAACCGGGACAGGGTATTCACCCCTCCACTTT. Translating it yields CAWKKTGTGYSPLHF.

A single count supports this clone. V usage is TRBV6-1 and J usage is TRBJ2-3; 8 bases are a match to TRBD1. The CDR3 contains 14 residues. The ends lost 4 bases at V and 3 bases at J; junction bases unmatched: 3. The germline V gene encodes CDR1 MNHNS and CDR2 SASEGT. The CDR3 bases are TGTGCCAGCAGTGTGACAGGGGTAACAGATACGCAGTATTTT. Translating gives CASSVTGVTDTQYF.

This chain links TRBV10-3 with TRBJ2-3; 10 bases fit TRBD2. The V and J ends lost 10 bases and 3 bases, in that order; junction bases with no gene match: 10. CDR1 and CDR2 (germline): ENHRY, SYGVKD. This CDR3 comprises 15 residues. The CDR3, as DNA: TGTGCCACATGGGACTTAGCGGGGGGAACAGATACGCAGTATTTT. Translation: CATWDLAGGTDTQYF.

J is TRBJ1-4 and V is TRBV27, with D possibly being TRBD1 (5 bases). The V gene lost 4 bases and the J gene lost 8 bases, with 11 bases spanning the gap. The CDR3 is 13 amino acids. The V gene's germline CDR1 is MNHEY and CDR2 SMNVEV (reference sequence). The CDR3 DNA follows: TGTGCCAGCAGTTGGGGGATCGGAGAAAAACTGTTTTTT. Residues: CASSWGIGEKLFF.

J is TRBJ2-2 and V is TRBV6-6; 9 bases map to TRBD1. Trimming took 8 bases from V and 4 from J; bases not matched to a gene: 8. Germline CDR1 and CDR2: MNHNY and SVGAGI (reference sequence). This CDR3 region has 15 residues. CDR3 DNA: TGTGCCAGCCGACTAAAACAGGGGGCCACCGGGGAGCTGTTTTTT. Encoded protein: CASRLKQGATGELFF.

In DNA, the CDR3 is TGTGCCAGCAGCCCCTTCCCAGGGGAAGCTTTCTTT. It specifies CASSPFPGEAFF. The chain has TRBV14 and TRBJ1-1, with a weak D call TRBD1 (5 bases). V was cut by 4 bases and J by 8 bases, with 11 bases left in between. CDR1 SGHDN and CDR2 FVKESK come from the germline V gene. CDR3 length equals 12 residues. Complete variable domain (other parts from reference TRBV14 and TRBJ1-1): EAGVTQFPSHSVIEKGQTVTLRCDPISGHDNLYWYRRVMGKEIKFLLHFVKESKQDESGMPNNRFLAERTGGTYSTLKVQPAELEDSGVYFCASSPFPGEAFFGQGTRLTVV.

This clone has just one count. In DNA, the CDR3 is TGTGCCAGCAGCTTAGAGCATGGTAATCCCTACGAGCAGTACTTC. Translated, it gives CASSLEHGNPYEQYF. The rearrangement links TRBV7-8 to TRBJ2-7; no reliable D call. The CDR3 extends over 15 amino acids. The germline V gene encodes CDR1 SGHVS and CDR2 FQNEAQ. V gave up 1 base and J gave up 2 bases, with 12 bases separating them.

This rearrangement joins TRBV18 to TRBJ1-4; 7 nucleotides line up with TRBD1. Unmatched junction bases numbered 3, after V lost 5 bases and J lost 0 bases. CDR3 length equals 15 residues. Germline values: CDR1 KGHSH, CDR2 LQKENI. The CDR3, as DNA: TGTGCCAGCTCATCAGGACAGGCAACTAATGAAAAACTGTTTTTT. Amino acid sequence: CASSSGQATNEKLFF.

This chain links TRBV19 with TRBJ2-4; D is possibly TRBD1 or TRBD2 (5 bases each). The CDR3 is 15 residues long. V gave up 5 bases and J gave up 2 bases, with 13 bases separating them. Germline assignment: CDR1 LNHDA and CDR2 SQIVND (reference sequence). The CDR3: CASSEGDLPKNIQYF. Here the CDR3 DNA reads TGTGCCAGTAGTGAAGGGGACCTACCCAAAAACATTCAGTACTTC.

This sequence joins TRBV4-1 and TRBJ2-3; 11 bases are a match to TRBD2. Unmatched junction bases numbered 11, after V lost 4 bases and J lost 5 bases. Looked up from germline, CDR1 is MGHRA and CDR2 is YSYEKL. The CDR3 contains 17 residues. CDR3 residues: CASSRITGTSGVDTQYF. The CDR3 DNA follows: TGCGCCAGCAGCCGAATTACCGGGACTAGCGGTGTAGATACGCAGTATTTT.

The chain is built from TRBV7-9 and TRBJ2-5; 8 bases are shared with TRBD2. CDR1 and CDR2 (germline): SEHNR, FQNEAQ (reference sequence). Trimming cost V 5 bases and J 4 bases; bases outside gene matches: 6. The CDR3 runs to 14 residues. The CDR3 DNA follows: TGTGCCAGCAGCCTTCTTAGCGGGACAGAGACCCAGTACTTC. This codes for CASSLLSGTETQYF.

The chain links TRBV4-2 to TRBJ2-5; 11 bases match TRBD2. Germline lookup yields CDR1 LGHNA and CDR2 YNFKEQ. There are 16 residues in the CDR3. The V and J ends lost 4 bases and 2 bases, in that order; junction bases with no gene match: 6. The CDR3 sequence is CASSPSTSGIQETQYF. The CDR3 DNA follows: TGTGCCAGCAGCCCGTCGACTAGCGGGATACAAGAGACCCAGTACTTC.

The genes are TRBV28 and TRBJ1-1; 9 bases fit TRBD1. V trimming: 5 bases; J trimming: 5 bases; junction bases outside the gene matches: 6. The CDR3 spans 14 residues. Germline V gene lookup returns CDR1 MDHEN and CDR2 SYDVKM. The CDR3, as DNA: TGTGCCAGCAGTCCCGGGACAGGGCGGACTGAAGCTTTCTTT. Its translation is CASSPGTGRTEAFF.

This clone was picked up one time. The J gene is TRBJ2-3, the V gene TRBV11-2; 11 bases fit TRBD1. The CDR3 consists of 17 residues. CDR1 is SGHAT, CDR2 FQNNGV, per germline. Trimming at V came to 1 base and at J to 3 bases, leaving 6 bases not matched to a gene. The CDR3 spells CASSLAGDRGITDTQYF. The CDR3 DNA is TGTGCCAGCAGCTTAGCGGGGGACAGGGGGATAACAGATACGCAGTATTTT.

This chain links TRBV30 with TRBJ1-4; D gene uncertain. In germline, CDR1 is GTSNPN, CDR2 SVGIG (reference sequence). The CDR3 length is 13 residues. V dropped 0 bases and J dropped 2 bases, with 4 bases sitting between them. The CDR3 reads CAWSVGTNEKLFF. The CDR3 DNA sequence: TGTGCCTGGAGTGTTGGGACTAATGAAAAACTGTTTTTT.

V usage is TRBV6-1 and J usage is TRBJ2-3; tentative D call: TRBD2 (6 bases). Trimming left V 2 bases short and J 3 bases short, with 9 bases between. Germline loops: CDR1 MNHNS, CDR2 SASEGT. The CDR3 loop spans 14 amino acids. CDR3 nucleotide sequence: TGTGCCAGCAGTGAACCGGGGGAGACAGATACGCAGTATTTT. This encodes CASSEPGETDTQYF.

The chain couples TRBV29-1 to TRBJ1-1, with 11 bases identical to TRBD1. The CDR3 spans 13 residues. Germline-derived CDR1 and CDR2 are SQVTM and ANQGSEA. Trimming took 7 bases from V and 1 from J; bases not matched to a gene: 2. The CDR3 is CSAGTGGNTEAFF. The DNA for the CDR3 is TGCAGCGCCGGGACAGGGGGGAACACTGAAGCTTTCTTT.

The chain employs TRBV7-2 and TRBJ2-7; no reliable D call. The CDR3 totals 12 residues. Germline V gene data show CDR1 as SGHTA and CDR2 as FQGNSA. Trimming stripped 5 bases from V and 4 bases from J, with 9 bases between. The chain's CDR3 is CASSANPYEQYF. CDR3 coding DNA: TGTGCCAGCAGCGCCAACCCGTACGAGCAGTACTTC. Looking up the rest from reference TRBV7-2 and TRBJ2-7 gives the full variable domain: GAGVSQSPSNKVTEKGKDVELRCDPISGHTALYWYRQSLGQGLEFLIYFQGNSAPDKSGLPSDRFSAERTGGSVSTLTIQRTQQEDSAVYLCASSANPYEQYFGPGTRLTVT.

The V call is TRBV5-3, the J call TRBJ2-1; the match to TRBD1 covers 9 bases. TRBV5-3 is noted as an ORF with a role that remains uncertain. Germline trimming cut 4 bases from V and 8 bases from J; bases unmatched to any gene: 13. The CDR3 length is 16 residues. The CDR3 reads CARSGRDRDRVHEQFF. DNA of the CDR3: TGTGCCAGAAGCGGAAGGGATAGGGACAGGGTCCATGAGCAGTTCTTC.

The genes are TRBV25-1 and TRBJ2-2; 9 nucleotides match TRBD1. The J segment lost 5 bases and the V segment lost 3 bases, leaving 4 bases of the junction unmatched. CDR1 MGHDK and CDR2 SYGVNS come from the germline V gene. The CDR3 sequence is 15 residues long. CDR3 sequence reads: CASSDPGQGTGELFF. CDR3 nucleotide sequence: TGTGCCAGCAGTGACCCGGGACAGGGAACCGGGGAGCTGTTTTTT.

The rearrangement joins TRBV7-9 to TRBJ2-5, with a weak D call TRBD2 (6 bases). CDR1 is SEHNR, CDR2 FQNEAQ, per germline (reference sequence). The CDR3 runs 13 residues. V lost 2 bases to trimming and J lost 6 bases, with 10 bases between them. The CDR3 nucleotides are TGTGCCAGCAGCTTAACCGGGGGTCAGACCCAGTACTTC. It yields the protein CASSLTGGQTQYF. The entire variable domain, with the rest obtained from reference TRBV7-9 and TRBJ2-5, is as follows: DTGVSQNPRHKITKRGQNVTFRCDPISEHNRLYWYRQTLGQGPEFLTYFQNEAQLEKSRLLSDRFSAERPKGSFSTLEIQRTEQGDSAMYLCASSLTGGQTQYFGPGTRLLVL.

J is TRBJ2-5 and V is TRBV30; 8 bases agree with TRBD1. Unmatched junction bases numbered 9, after V lost 7 bases and J lost 5 bases. The germline V gene encodes CDR1 GTSNPN and CDR2 SVGIG (reference sequence). The CDR3 length is 13 residues. CDR3 DNA sequence: TGTGCCTTAAGGACAGGGAGGTGGGAGACCCAGTACTTC. Its protein is CALRTGRWETQYF.

The CDR3 DNA reads as TGCGCCAGCAGCTTGGGAGTTGAAGGGTGGAACACTGAAGCTTTCTTT. This codes for CASSLGVEGWNTEAFF. The genes are TRBV5-1 and TRBJ1-1; D gene unclear. V was clipped by 0 bases and J by 1 base, with 13 bases between them. Germline lookup yields CDR1 SGHRS and CDR2 YFSETQ. This CDR3 comprises 16 residues.

The chain carries TRBV6-5 and TRBJ1-6; 7 nucleotides line up with TRBD1. Trimming removed 4 bases from V and 11 bases from J; junction bases left unmatched: 11. Germline V gene data show CDR1 as MNHEY and CDR2 as SVGAGI. This CDR3 spans 15 amino acids. CDR3 sequence (DNA): TGTGCCAGCAGTTCAGGGGGGGTTCCTTTGACACCCCTCCACTTT. It translates to CASSSGGVPLTPLHF.

In DNA form, the CDR3 reads TGCGCCAGCAGCCTAGGGACAGGGGGCCGGGAGACCCAGTACTTC. Its protein product is CASSLGTGGRETQYF. The genes are TRBV4-1 and TRBJ2-5; 12 positions agree with TRBD1. Trimming took 4 bases from V and 5 from J; bases not matched to a gene: 5. The CDR3 loop spans 15 amino acids. CDR1 and CDR2 (germline): MGHRA, YSYEKL.

J is TRBJ2-2 and V is TRBV7-9; no reliable D call. V lost 5 bases and J 11 bases, leaving 9 bases between the germline ends. Germline CDR1 and CDR2: SEHNR and FQNEAQ (reference sequence). There are 11 residues in the CDR3. CDR3 protein: CASSPGGELFF. CDR3 nucleotides: TGTGCCAGCAGCCCGGGCGGAGAGCTGTTTTTT.